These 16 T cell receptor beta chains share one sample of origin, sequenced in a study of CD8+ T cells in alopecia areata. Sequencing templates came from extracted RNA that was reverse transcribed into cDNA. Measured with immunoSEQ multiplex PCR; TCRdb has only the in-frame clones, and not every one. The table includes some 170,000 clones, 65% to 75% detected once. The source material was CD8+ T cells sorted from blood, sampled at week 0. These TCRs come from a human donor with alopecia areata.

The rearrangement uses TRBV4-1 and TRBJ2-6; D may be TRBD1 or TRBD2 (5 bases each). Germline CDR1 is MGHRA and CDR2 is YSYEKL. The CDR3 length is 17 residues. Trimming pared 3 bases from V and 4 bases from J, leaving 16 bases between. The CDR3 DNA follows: TGCGCCAGCAGCCAGTGGGGACCCTTGGGGGGGGCCAACGTCCTGACTTTC. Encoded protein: CASSQWGPLGGANVLTF.

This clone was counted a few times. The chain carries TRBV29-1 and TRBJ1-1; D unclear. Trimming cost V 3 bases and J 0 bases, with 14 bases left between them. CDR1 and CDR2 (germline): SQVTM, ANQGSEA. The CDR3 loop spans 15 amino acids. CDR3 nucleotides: TGCAGCGTTGACAATGGGGAAAGGGTGAACACTGAAGCTTTCTTT. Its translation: CSVDNGERVNTEAFF.

The CDR3 loop is CASSQVGLAGTSTDTQYF. Here the CDR3 DNA reads TGCGCCAGCAGCCAAGTGGGGCTAGCGGGCACGAGCACAGATACGCAGTATTTT. This chain uses TRBV4-1 with TRBJ2-3, with TRBD2 matching over 8 bases. CDR1 is MGHRA, CDR2 YSYEKL, per germline. After removal of 1 base from V and 0 bases from J, the junction contained 9 bases not matched to a gene. The CDR3 consists of 18 residues.

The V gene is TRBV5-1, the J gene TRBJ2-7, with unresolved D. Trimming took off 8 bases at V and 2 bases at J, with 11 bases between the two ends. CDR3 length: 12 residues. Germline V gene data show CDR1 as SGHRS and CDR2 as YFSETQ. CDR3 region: CASQDTAYEQYF. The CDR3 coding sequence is TGCGCCAGTCAAGACACGGCCTACGAGCAGTACTTC.

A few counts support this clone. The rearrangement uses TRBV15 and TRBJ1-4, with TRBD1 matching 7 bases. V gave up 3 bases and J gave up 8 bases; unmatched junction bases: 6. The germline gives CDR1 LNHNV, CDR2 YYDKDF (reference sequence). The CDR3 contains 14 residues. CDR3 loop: CATSSRGSWEKLFF. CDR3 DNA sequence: TGTGCCACCAGCAGCAGGGGGAGTTGGGAAAAACTGTTTTTT.

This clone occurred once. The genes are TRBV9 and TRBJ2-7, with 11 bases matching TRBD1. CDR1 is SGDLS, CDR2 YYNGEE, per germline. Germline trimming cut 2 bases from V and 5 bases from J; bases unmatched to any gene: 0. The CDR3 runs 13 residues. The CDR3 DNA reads TGTGCCAGCAGCGTGGGACAGGGGGACGAGCAGTACTTC. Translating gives CASSVGQGDEQYF. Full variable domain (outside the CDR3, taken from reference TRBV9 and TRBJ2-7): DSGVTQTPKHLITATGQRVTLRCSPRSGDLSVYWYQQSLDQGLQFLIQYYNGEERAKGNILERFSAQQFPDLHSELNLSSLELGDSALYFCASSVGQGDEQYFGPGTRLTVT.

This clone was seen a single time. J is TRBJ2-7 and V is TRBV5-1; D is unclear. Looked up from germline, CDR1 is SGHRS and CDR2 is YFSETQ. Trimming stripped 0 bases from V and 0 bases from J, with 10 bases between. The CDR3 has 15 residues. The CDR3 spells CASSLDGSSSYEQYF. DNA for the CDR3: TGCGCCAGCAGCTTGGATGGTTCTTCCTCCTACGAGCAGTACTTC.

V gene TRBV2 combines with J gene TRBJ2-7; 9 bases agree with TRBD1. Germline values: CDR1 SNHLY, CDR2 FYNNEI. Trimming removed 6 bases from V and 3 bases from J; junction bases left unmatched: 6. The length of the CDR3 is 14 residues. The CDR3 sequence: CASSRDRDFYEQYF. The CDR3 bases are TGTGCCAGCAGCCGGGACAGGGATTTCTACGAGCAGTACTTC.

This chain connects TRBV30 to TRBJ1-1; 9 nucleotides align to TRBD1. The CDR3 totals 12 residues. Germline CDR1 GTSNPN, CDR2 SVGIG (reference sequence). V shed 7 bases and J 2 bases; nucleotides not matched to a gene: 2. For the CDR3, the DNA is TGTGCCTCGGGACAGGGAAACACTGAAGCTTTCTTT. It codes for CASGQGNTEAFF.

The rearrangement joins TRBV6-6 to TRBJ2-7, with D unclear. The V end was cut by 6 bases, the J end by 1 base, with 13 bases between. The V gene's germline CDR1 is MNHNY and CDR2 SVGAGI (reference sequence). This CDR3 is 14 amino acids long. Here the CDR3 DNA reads TGTGCCAGCAGGCCCCCGGACGCTTCCTACGAGCAGTACTTC. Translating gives CASRPPDASYEQYF.

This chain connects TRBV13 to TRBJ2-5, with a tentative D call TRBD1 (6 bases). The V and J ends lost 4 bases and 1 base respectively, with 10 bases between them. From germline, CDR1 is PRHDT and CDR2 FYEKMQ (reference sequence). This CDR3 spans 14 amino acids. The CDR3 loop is CASSSRTAQETQYF. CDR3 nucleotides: TGTGCCAGCAGCTCGAGGACAGCCCAAGAGACCCAGTACTTC.

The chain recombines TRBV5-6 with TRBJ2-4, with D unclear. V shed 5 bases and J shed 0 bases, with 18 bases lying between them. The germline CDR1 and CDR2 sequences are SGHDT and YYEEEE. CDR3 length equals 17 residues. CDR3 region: CASRKLIEPLAKNIQYF. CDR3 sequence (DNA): TGTGCCAGCAGGAAGTTGATTGAACCACTAGCCAAAAACATTCAGTACTTC.

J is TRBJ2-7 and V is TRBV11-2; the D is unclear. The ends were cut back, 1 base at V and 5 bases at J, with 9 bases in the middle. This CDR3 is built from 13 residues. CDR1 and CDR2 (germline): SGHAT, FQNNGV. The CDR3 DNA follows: TGTGCCAGCAGCTTAGTTTACGGAAACGAGCAGTACTTC. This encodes CASSLVYGNEQYF.

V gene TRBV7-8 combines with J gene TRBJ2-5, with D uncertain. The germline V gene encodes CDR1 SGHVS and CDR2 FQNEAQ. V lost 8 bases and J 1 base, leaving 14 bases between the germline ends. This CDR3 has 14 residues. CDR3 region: CASRPSGSQETQYF. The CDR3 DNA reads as TGTGCCAGCCGACCCTCCGGTTCCCAAGAGACCCAGTACTTC.

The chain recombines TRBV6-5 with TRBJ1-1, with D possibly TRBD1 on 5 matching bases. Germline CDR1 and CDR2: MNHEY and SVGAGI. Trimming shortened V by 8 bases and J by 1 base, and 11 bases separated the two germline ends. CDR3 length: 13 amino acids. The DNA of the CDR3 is TGTGCCAGCTACTGGGGGGGGAACACTGAAGCTTTCTTT. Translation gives CASYWGGNTEAFF.

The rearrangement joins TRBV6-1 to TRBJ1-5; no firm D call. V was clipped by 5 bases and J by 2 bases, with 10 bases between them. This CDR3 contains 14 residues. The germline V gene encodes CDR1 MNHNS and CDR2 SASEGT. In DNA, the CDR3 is TGTGCCAGCAGTCTGACTATGGGCAATCAGCCCCAGCATTTT. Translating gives CASSLTMGNQPQHF.